What follows is one T cell receptor beta chain and its context. What it binds is unknown. The data were obtained in a study of pediatric ulcerative colitis. Findings and limits, study-wide: A couple of patients' blood samples yielded substantially fewer templates.

This was a survey-level run. Here immunoSEQ multiplex PCR was the method, and the copy in TCRdb shows in-frame clones only, minus some. In the table there are tens of thousands of clones, over 65% of which are singletons. Per the germline V gene, CDR1 is MRHNA and CDR2 is SNTAGT. Trimming left V 7 bases short and J 0 bases short, with 9 bases between. The CDR3 consists of 14 residues. This TCR was sampled from a boy between 10 and 17 years old with moderate ulcerative colitis. J is TRBJ2-2 and V is TRBV6-4; D may match TRBD1 or TRBD2 (5 bases each). The sequenced material came from blood. The CDR3 DNA reads TGTGCCAGCAATCAGGGACCGAACACCGGGGAGCTGTTTTTT. It encodes CASNQGPNTGELFF.